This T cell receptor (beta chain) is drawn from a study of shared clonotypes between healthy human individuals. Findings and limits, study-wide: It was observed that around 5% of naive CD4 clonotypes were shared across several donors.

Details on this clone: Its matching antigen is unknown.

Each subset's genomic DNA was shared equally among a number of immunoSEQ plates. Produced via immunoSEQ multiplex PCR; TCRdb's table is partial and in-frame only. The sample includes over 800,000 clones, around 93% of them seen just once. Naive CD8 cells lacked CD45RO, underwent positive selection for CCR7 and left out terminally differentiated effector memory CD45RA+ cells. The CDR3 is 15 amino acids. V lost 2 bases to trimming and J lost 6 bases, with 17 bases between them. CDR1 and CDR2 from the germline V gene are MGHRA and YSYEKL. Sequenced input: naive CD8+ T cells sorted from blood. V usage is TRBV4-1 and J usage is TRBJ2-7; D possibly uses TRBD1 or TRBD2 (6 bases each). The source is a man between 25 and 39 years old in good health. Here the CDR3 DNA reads TGCGCCAGCAGCCAAAGAGACAGGAGGGAGAGCGAGCAGTACTTC. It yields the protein CASSQRDRRESEQYF.